The rows below give T cell receptor beta chains drawn from one sample of a study of blood T cell repertoires in COVID-19. Sequencing used immunoSEQ multiplex PCR; TCRdb keeps in-frame clones, though not all of them. The data contain approximately 100,000 clones, approximately 85% of them seen just once; the ten biggest clones take up about 4.8%. The material sequenced was peripheral blood. These receptors were obtained from a man between 60 and 70 years old with acute or convalescent COVID-19. Both conserved end residues are part of each CDR3. Fields, in order: clone size, D gene, V gene, J gene, CDR3 DNA, CDR3 protein. The D gene is left open where the match is weak. For some rows the clone size is stated as once, few or many, or as a class when expanded; others skip it.

-,TRBD1,TRBV7-3,TRBJ1-6,TGTGCCAGCAGCTTAACGGGACAGGTGGATTCACCCCTCCACTTT,CASSLTGQVDSPLHF
few,-,TRBV6-6,TRBJ2-4,TGTGCCAGCAGTCCAAGTCTATCCGGCGGTGCCAAAAACATTCAGTACTTC,CASSPSLSGGAKNIQYF
-,-,TRBV28,TRBJ1-1,TGTGCCAGCAAACTCACGAACACTGAAGCTTTCTTT,CASKLTNTEAFF
-,TRBD1,TRBV10-3,TRBJ2-7,TGTGCCATCAGTGAGTCGGACAGGGGGCCCTACGAGCAGTACTTC,CAISESDRGPYEQYF
-,TRBD1,TRBV15,TRBJ1-5,TGTGCCACCAGCAGAGATCGATTTGCGGGGACAGGGGTTCAGCCCCAGCATTTT,CATSRDRFAGTGVQPQHF
-,-,TRBV19,TRBJ1-2,TGTGCCAGTAGTTCCCGGGATCTGGGTGATAGGAGTGGCTACACCTTC,CASSSRDLGDRSGYTF
-,-,TRBV12-5,TRBJ2-7,TGTGCTAGTGCCCCCGGGTGGGTCAACCACGAGCAGTACTTC,CASAPGWVNHEQYF
-,-,TRBV6-5,TRBJ1-5,TGTGCCAGCACCCTACAAGGAGCAAATCAGCCCCAGCATTTT,CASTLQGANQPQHF
-,-,TRBV18,TRBJ2-7,TGTGCCAGCTCACAGTCAACAGGCAAGGAGCAGTACTTC,CASSQSTGKEQYF
-,TRBD1,TRBV3-1/TRBV3-2,TRBJ2-2,TGTGCCAGCAGCCCCCGGACAGGGAACACCGGGGAGCTGTTTTTT,CASSPRTGNTGELFF
-,TRBD1,TRBV11-1,TRBJ1-1,TGTGCCAGCAGCAAGACAGGGGTGGAGAACACTGAAGCTTTCTTT,CASSKTGVENTEAFF
-,TRBD1,TRBV6-5,TRBJ1-3,TGTGCCAGCAGGGACGACAGGGCTGGAAACACCATATATTTT,CASRDDRAGNTIYF
few,-,TRBV7-3,TRBJ2-5,TGTGCCAGCAGCTCAACCAAAGAGACCCAGTACTTC,CASSSTKETQYF
once,-,TRBV6-5,TRBJ2-2,TGTGCCAGCAACTTTGACAGGCTCACCGGGGAGCTGTTTTTT,CASNFDRLTGELFF
-,-,TRBV7-3,TRBJ2-3,TGTGCCAGCAGCTTAGCGGCAACCGCCCCAAGGGATACGCAGTATTTT,CASSLAATAPRDTQYF
-,TRBD1,TRBV5-6,TRBJ2-3,TGTGCCAGCAGCGTTGACAGGGGGCAAGATACGCAGTATTTT,CASSVDRGQDTQYF
-,-,TRBV9,TRBJ1-6,TGTGCCAGCAGCTTCCGACAGTATAATTCACCCCTCCACTTT,CASSFRQYNSPLHF
-,-,TRBV27,TRBJ2-7,TGTGCCAGCAGTTTCCGGAAACAGCGGGTTCCCCTTAGCTCCTACGAGCAGTACTTC,CASSFRKQRVPLSSYEQYF
-,-,TRBV6-5,TRBJ2-7,TGTGCCAGCAGTTACAGCCCGGGACAAACCTACGAGCAGTACTTC,CASSYSPGQTYEQYF
-,TRBD2,TRBV9,TRBJ2-2,TGTGCCAGCAGCGTAGGCGATAGCGGGAGGGCCGGGGAGCTGTTTTTT,CASSVGDSGRAGELFF
-,-,TRBV6-1,TRBJ1-5,TGTGCCAGCAGTGAAACAACATTAAATCAGCCCCAGCATTTT,CASSETTLNQPQHF
-,TRBD1,TRBV6-1,TRBJ2-5,TGTGCCAGCAGTGAACTGGGGACAGGGGTCCAAGAGACCCAGTACTTC,CASSELGTGVQETQYF
-,TRBD1,TRBV18,TRBJ2-1,TGTGCCAGCTCATCCGACAGGGGGCTCAGATCGAATGAGCAGTTCTTC,CASSSDRGLRSNEQFF
once,-,TRBV24-1,TRBJ2-3,TGTGCCACCAGTGCCCATGGGACTAGCACAGATACGCAGTATTTT,CATSAHGTSTDTQYF
-,-,TRBV28,TRBJ1-1,TGTGCCAGCAGTCCCCACATGATCGGGGACACTGAAGCTTTCTTT,CASSPHMIGDTEAFF
-,TRBD1,TRBV4-3,TRBJ2-5,TGCGCCAGCAGCCAAGGACAGGGATACGAGACCCAGTACTTC,CASSQGQGYETQYF
-,-,TRBV7-9,TRBJ1-6,TGTGCCAGCAGCAGAGACATTATACCCCTCCACTTT,CASSRDIIPLHF
-,TRBD1,TRBV6-5,TRBJ1-1,TGTGCCAGCAGTCTCCTAGGACAGGGAAGTTCAGAAGCTTTCTTT,CASSLLGQGSSEAFF
-,-,TRBV7-8,TRBJ2-2,TGTGCCAGCACCCTGGAGGCTCCTAACACCGGGGAGCTGTTTTTT,CASTLEAPNTGELFF
-,TRBD2,TRBV5-4,TRBJ2-1,TGTGCCAGCAGCCCAGGGACTAGCGGGAACAATGAGCAGTTCTTC,CASSPGTSGNNEQFF
-,TRBD2,TRBV7-2,TRBJ2-3,TGTGCCAGCAGCTTAGTGTCTAGCGGGGCACGAGATACGCAGTATTTT,CASSLVSSGARDTQYF
-,TRBD2,TRBV4-1,TRBJ2-2,TGCGCCAGCAGCCCGTTCGGCGGGGGGGCAGGTACCGGGGAGCTGTTTTTT,CASSPFGGGAGTGELFF
few,TRBD1,TRBV4-1,TRBJ2-2,TGCGCCAGCAGCCTCCGCGACAGGGACAGCGGGGAGCTGTTTTTT,CASSLRDRDSGELFF
-,-,TRBV7-2,TRBJ1-2,TGTGCCAGCAGGTCGGGGAGTTGGAGCTATGGCTACACCTTC,CASRSGSWSYGYTF
-,-,TRBV4-3,TRBJ2-2,TGCGCCAGCAGCCAAGATTATGGCTTAGGGACTCACAACACCGGGGAGCTGTTTTTT,CASSQDYGLGTHNTGELFF
-,-,TRBV3-1/TRBV3-2,TRBJ1-3,TGTGCCAGCAGCCACCGACAGATCTCTGGAAACACCATATATTTT,CASSHRQISGNTIYF
-,TRBD1,TRBV4-3,TRBJ2-3,TGCGCCAGCAGCCAAGGGACAGGGGACGATACGCAGTATTTT,CASSQGTGDDTQYF
-,TRBD2,TRBV9,TRBJ2-1,TGTGCCAGCAGCTCACGGACTAGCGGGATAAAAAATGAGCAGTTCTTC,CASSSRTSGIKNEQFF
-,-,TRBV9,TRBJ2-7,TGTGCCAGCAGCTTCGATCGCCGGCTAGCGATCTTTTACGAGCAGTACTTC,CASSFDRRLAIFYEQYF
-,-,TRBV3-1/TRBV3-2,TRBJ2-7,TGTGCCAGCAGCCAAGAGGTGGGGACATACTACGAGCAGTACTTC,CASSQEVGTYYEQYF
-,-,TRBV20-1,TRBJ2-2,TGCAGTGGTCGGGGTGGGCTGTTTTTT,CSGRGGLFF